This T cell receptor (beta chain) is from a study of regulatory T cells in long-lasting Graves disease. According to the study, TCR beta libraries were built with iRepertoire HTBI primers and CDR3-region Arm-PCR. A single record per CDR3 protein comes from TCRdb applying MiXCR to the multiplex PCR reads. The sample holds hundreds of thousands of distinct CDR3 sequences, roughly a sixth seen once. This clonotype was observed a single time. Time point here: newly diagnosed GD, antithyroid drugs for less than 3 months. The TCR library used RNA extracted from PBMCs. This CDR3 is built from 15 residues. Germline assignment: CDR1 KGHSH and CDR2 LQKENI. Trimming removed 3 bases at V and 0 bases at J, with 11 bases between. This same sample was also taken into another study, of T cells in Graves' hyperthyroidism and ophthalmopathy. In that study: A set of HTBI primers served as the primers for a first-round RT-PCR of the TCR CDR3.

The rearrangement uses TRBV18 and TRBJ1-1; TRBD1 might be the D (5 bases). This TCR came from a man aged 35 to 55 with Graves disease. The material sequenced was peripheral blood mononuclear cells (PBMCs), taken at new diagnosis, from a patient treated with antithyroid drugs. DNA of the CDR3: TGTGCCAGCTCACCTAGAGGACAAGTGAACACTGAAGCTTTCTTT. Its translation is CASSPRGQVNTEAFF.